Listed below are T cell receptor beta chains from one sample, sequenced in a study of T cell repertoires in cytomegalovirus infection. TCRdb reanalysed the reads using MiXCR and keeps one entry per CDR3 protein. The repertoire has 200,000 to 300,000 distinct CDR3 sequences, 9% to 15% of them found once; the top ten carry approximately 1.6%. Sequenced material: PBMCs. The receptors stem from a human donor in good health (CMV status not recorded). Some clones in this sample may be carry-over from other donors' samples. Both conserved end residues are part of each CDR3. Fields, in order: V gene, D gene, clone size, J gene, CDR3 length, CDR3 protein, CDR3 DNA. A D gene is named only where the DNA matches it firmly. A row's size may be missing; if present it is once, few, many or a size class.

TRBV28	NA	many	TRBJ1-1	17	CASPAVGRLGGNTEAFF	TGTGCCAGCCCAGCAGTCGGACGGCTCGGGGGGAACACTGAAGCTTTCTTT
TRBV20-1	NA	NA	TRBJ1-2	14	CSARAPGDAYGYTF	TGCAGTGCTAGAGCCCCAGGGGACGCCTATGGCTACACCTTC
TRBV7-9	NA	NA	TRBJ2-2	11	CASSKRGELFF	TGTGCCAGCAGCAAAAGGGGGGAGCTGTTTTTT
TRBV4-3	TRBD1	many	TRBJ1-4	15	CASSRNRGTNEKLFF	TGCGCCAGCAGCCGGAACAGGGGGACAAATGAAAAACTGTTTTTT
TRBV7-9	NA	NA	TRBJ2-7	14	CASSKGSGLGEQYF	TGTGCCAGCAGCAAAGGGAGCGGCCTCGGAGAGCAGTACTTC
TRBV11-3	TRBD2	many	TRBJ2-5	15	CASSSLAGALETQYF	TGTGCCAGCAGCTCCTTAGCGGGAGCTTTAGAGACCCAGTACTTC
TRBV7-2	TRBD1	many	TRBJ1-6	16	CASSQSRQGSNSPLHF	TGTGCCAGCAGCCAGTCCCGACAGGGGAGCAATTCACCCCTCCACTTT
TRBV12-5	NA	many	TRBJ2-1	10	CASANNEQFF	TGTGCTAGTGCCAACAATGAGCAGTTCTTC
TRBV20-1	NA	few	TRBJ2-3	13	CSGKTGGTDTQYF	TGCAGTGGGAAGACAGGTGGAACAGATACGCAGTATTTT
TRBV7-2	NA	many	TRBJ1-5	15	CASSLVGGAGQPQHF	TGTGCCAGCAGCTTAGTGGGGGGCGCGGGTCAGCCCCAGCATTTT
TRBV5-4	NA	NA	TRBJ1-1	13	CASGPEVGFSAFF	TGTGCCAGCGGTCCTGAGGTCGGGTTCTCAGCTTTCTTT
TRBV7-8	NA	many	TRBJ1-6	13	CASSRNRDSPLHF	TGTGCCAGCAGCCGAAACAGGGATTCACCCCTCCACTTT
TRBV28	NA	few	TRBJ2-3	12	CATLGAPDTQYF	TGTGCCACCTTGGGAGCTCCAGATACGCAGTATTTT
TRBV28	TRBD2	many	TRBJ2-1	16	CASSWARLAAYNEQFF	TGTGCCAGCAGTTGGGCCCGGCTAGCGGCTTACAATGAGCAGTTCTTC
TRBV7-2	NA	many	TRBJ2-5	15	CASSQDGRGQETQYF	TGTGCCAGCAGCCAAGATGGCCGAGGGCAAGAGACCCAGTACTTC
TRBV24-1	NA	many	TRBJ1-5	15	CATSDLSRCNQPQHF	TGTGCCACCAGTGATTTATCCAGATGCAATCAGCCCCAGCATTTT
TRBV7-2	TRBD1	many	TRBJ2-5	14	CASSFGGQQETQYF	TGTGCCAGCAGCTTTGGGGGACAGCAAGAGACCCAGTACTTC
TRBV20-1	NA	few	TRBJ2-5	15	CSALGRGVIQETQYF	TGCAGTGCGCTTGGCCGCGGGGTTATCCAAGAGACCCAGTACTTC
TRBV28	TRBD2	many	TRBJ2-1	17	CASSPTRTSGSRYEQFF	TGTGCCAGCAGTCCAACGCGGACTAGCGGGAGTAGGTATGAGCAGTTCTTC
TRBV7-2	TRBD2	many	TRBJ2-1	14	CASSKGGGRVEQFF	TGTGCCAGCAGTAAGGGTGGCGGGAGAGTTGAGCAGTTCTTC
TRBV2	NA	few	TRBJ1-3	14	CASTPGQNGNTIYF	TGTGCCAGCACTCCGGGGCAAAATGGAAACACCATATATTTT
TRBV7-2	NA	many	TRBJ2-3	11	CASSLEHTQYF	TGTGCCAGCAGCTTAGAACATACGCAGTATTTT
TRBV4-2	NA	NA	TRBJ1-2	15	CASSQGLSPYYGYTF	TGTGCCAGCAGCCAAGGTCTGAGTCCGTACTATGGCTACACCTTC
TRBV5-6	TRBD2	many	TRBJ2-7	14	CASNLGGLFYEQYF	TGTGCCAGCAACTTGGGGGGACTATTTTACGAGCAGTACTTC
TRBV12-5	NA	NA	TRBJ1-1	13	CASGLGQLKEEIF	TGTGCTAGTGGTCTCGGACAGCTAAAAGAGGAGATCTTT
TRBV4-3	NA	few	TRBJ2-5	15	CASSQERRTEATQYF	TGCGCCAGCAGCCAAGAAAGGCGCACCGAAGCGACCCAGTACTTC
TRBV6-2/TRBV6-3	NA	many	TRBJ2-3	15	CASSTTGGPFDTQYF	TGTGCCAGCAGTACCACCGGGGGCCCGTTCGATACGCAGTATTTT
TRBV28	NA	NA	TRBJ2-1	14	CASTPPNSYNEQFF	TGTGCCAGCACCCCCCCTAACTCCTACAATGAGCAGTTCTTC
TRBV28	NA	many	TRBJ2-4	16	CASSLPGRLAKNIQYF	TGTGCCAGCAGTTTACCGGGGAGGCTAGCCAAAAACATTCAGTACTTC
TRBV15	TRBD1	NA	TRBJ2-7	14	CATSRDFLDRGSNF	TGTGCCACCAGCAGAGATTTTCTGGACAGGGGGTCGAACTTC
TRBV9	NA	many	TRBJ2-1	16	CASSVVGESAYNEQFF	TGTGCCAGCAGCGTAGTGGGGGAGTCCGCCTACAATGAGCAGTTCTTC
TRBV25-1	NA	many	TRBJ1-5	14	CASRGAGEGQPQHF	TGTGCCAGCCGGGGGGCAGGGGAGGGTCAGCCCCAGCATTTT
TRBV19	NA	few	TRBJ1-5	17	CASRSARDTHPNQPQHF	TGTGCCAGTAGGTCTGCCCGGGACACCCACCCCAATCAGCCCCAGCATTTT
TRBV14	NA	few	TRBJ2-3	14	CASSQDAGLDTQYF	TGTGCCAGCAGCCAAGATGCCGGTCTTGATACGCAGTATTTT
TRBV19	TRBD1	NA	TRBJ2-5	15	CASASGTGGQETQYF	TGTGCCAGTGCATCGGGAACAGGGGGCCAAGAGACCCAGTACTTC